The 15 T cell receptor beta chains reported below all come from one sample, sequenced in a study of T cell responses to AZD1222 COVID-19 vaccine. Only in-frame clones appear in the TCRdb table, and some are missing; sequencing was by immunoSEQ multiplex PCR. In the table there are more than 100,000 clones, almost 95% of which are singletons. The starting material was peripheral blood, obtained on day 0 of AZD1222 vaccination. The receptors here all came from an adult in good health.

V and J are TRBV9 and TRBJ1-2; D perhaps matches TRBD1 (6 bases). Germline CDR1 is SGDLS and CDR2 is YYNGEE. The V gene lost 3 bases and the J gene lost 7 bases, with 10 bases spanning the gap. This CDR3 region has 12 residues. The CDR3 loop reads CASSAYRVGYTF. In DNA form, the CDR3 reads TGTGCCAGCAGCGCCTACAGGGTTGGCTACACCTTC.

The chain couples TRBV18 to TRBJ2-1, with 9 bases that match TRBD1. From germline, CDR1 is KGHSH and CDR2 LQKENI. This CDR3 is 16 amino acids long. Trimming at V came to 3 bases and at J to 7 bases, leaving 10 bases not matched to a gene. The CDR3 sequence is CASSPATGGKGNEQFF. CDR3 DNA sequence: TGTGCCAGCTCACCCGCGACAGGGGGTAAGGGTAATGAGCAGTTCTTC.

The rearrangement uses TRBV24-1 and TRBJ2-2; 8 nucleotides agree with TRBD2. This CDR3 comprises 18 residues. V gave up 4 bases and J gave up 0 bases; unmatched junction bases: 9. The germline V gene encodes CDR1 KGHDR and CDR2 SFDVKD. Here the CDR3 reads CATSDPPGLETNTGELFF. For the CDR3, the DNA is TGTGCCACCAGTGACCCCCCGGGACTAGAAACGAACACCGGGGAGCTGTTTTTT.

The V and J genes are TRBV12-3 or TRBV12-4 and TRBJ2-5, with D perhaps given as TRBD1 or TRBD2 (5 bases each). There are 12 residues in the CDR3. The germline V and J ends were trimmed by 1 base and 9 bases, with 9 bases remaining between them. The CDR3 loop is CASSLEGTAQYF. CDR3 DNA: TGTGCCAGCAGTTTAGAGGGGACGGCCCAGTACTTC.

The rearrangement joins TRBV18 to TRBJ2-1, with TRBD2 identical over 13 bases. With V trimmed by 0 bases and J by 8 bases, 4 bases remained unmatched. The germline V gene has CDR1 KGHSH and CDR2 LQKENI. The CDR3 runs to 16 residues. The CDR3 bases are TGTGCCAGCTCACCACCGACTAGCGGGAGGAGGGATGAGCAGTTCTTC. It translates to CASSPPTSGRRDEQFF.

This clone has just a few counts. This chain connects TRBV7-2 to TRBJ1-2; D is uncertain. This CDR3 comprises 13 residues. V lost 9 bases and J lost 2, with 13 bases in between. Germline-derived CDR1 and CDR2 are SGHTA and FQGNSA. The chain's CDR3 is CARPGFPNYGYTF. CDR3 in DNA: TGTGCCAGACCGGGTTTTCCCAACTATGGCTACACCTTC. The whole variable domain, filled in from reference TRBV7-2 and TRBJ1-2, reads GAGVSQSPSNKVTEKGKDVELRCDPISGHTALYWYRQSLGQGLEFLIYFQGNSAPDKSGLPSDRFSAERTGGSVSTLTIQRTQQEDSAVYLCARPGFPNYGYTFGSGTRLTVV.

The chain recombines TRBV10-1 with TRBJ2-1; 8 bases fit TRBD2. This CDR3 is 16 amino acids long. V dropped 6 bases and J dropped 4; count of bases not matched to a gene: 11. CDR1 and CDR2 from the germline V gene are WNHNN and SYGVQD (reference sequence). The CDR3 nucleotides are TGCGCCAGCAGCGCCCTACGGGCGGGGGGATACAATGAGCAGTTCTTC. Protein product: CASSALRAGGYNEQFF.

CDR3 residues: CAWSPTVGNEKLFF. CDR3 DNA sequence: TGTGCCTGGAGCCCTACAGTGGGTAATGAAAAACTGTTTTTT. The genes are TRBV30 and TRBJ1-4; D gene ambiguous. The V gene lost 3 bases and the J gene lost 4 bases, with 12 bases spanning the gap. The CDR3 contains 14 residues. Per germline, CDR1 GTSNPN and CDR2 SVGIG (reference sequence).

The chain has TRBV5-1 and TRBJ1-1, with 7 nucleotides matching TRBD1. V shed 0 bases, J shed 2 bases, and the junction held 10 bases outside the gene matches. CDR1 and CDR2 (germline): SGHRS, YFSETQ. The CDR3 runs to 17 residues. The CDR3 DNA follows: TGCGCCAGCAGCTTGGGGGTCCCGGGACAGATAAACACTGAAGCTTTCTTT. Protein sequence: CASSLGVPGQINTEAFF.

The chain joins TRBV16 to TRBJ1-5; 9 nucleotides agree with TRBD1. V lost 8 bases and J lost 5; bases outside the gene matches: 7. Germline lookup yields CDR1 KGHSY and CDR2 FQNENV. CDR3 length: 14 amino acids. Here the CDR3 reads CASGQGQGHQPQHF. The CDR3 bases are TGTGCCAGCGGACAGGGGCAGGGGCATCAGCCCCAGCATTTT.

V gene TRBV6-5 combines with J gene TRBJ1-2; possibly TRBD1 for D (5 bases). Between the trimmed V and J ends, which lost 8 bases and 8 bases, there was a span of 15 bases. In germline, CDR1 is MNHEY, CDR2 SVGAGI. The CDR3 spans 12 residues. CDR3 in amino acids: CASGGEVFGYTF. In DNA, the CDR3 is TGTGCCAGCGGGGGGGAAGTGTTCGGCTACACCTTC.

Of note for this clone: Other DNA sequences of this sample code for an identical CDR3. V usage is TRBV6-5 and J usage is TRBJ2-7; no definite D call. Germline lookup yields CDR1 MNHEY and CDR2 SVGAGI. Trimming took off 5 bases at V and 1 base at J, with 9 bases between the two ends. The CDR3 length is 13 residues. Here the CDR3 reads CASSPGQSYEQYV. CDR3 DNA: TGTGCCAGCAGTCCTGGGCAGTCCTACGAGCAGTACGTC.

The chain is built from TRBV4-1 and TRBJ1-2; 9 bases align to TRBD1. Germline CDR1 reads MGHRA; CDR2 reads YSYEKL. The CDR3 sequence is 16 residues long. V was clipped by 1 base and J by 0 bases; unmatched bases: 3. This CDR3 reads CASSQVGTGTNYGYTF. The CDR3 DNA sequence: TGCGCCAGCAGCCAAGTAGGGACAGGGACTAACTATGGCTACACCTTC.

This clone was recorded only once. The V call is TRBV11-3, the J call TRBJ2-1; D is ambiguous. The CDR3 totals 11 residues. Germline V CDR1 and CDR2: SGHNT, YENEEA. Trimming pared 4 bases from V and 12 bases from J, leaving 10 bases between. CDR3 loop: CASSSQAGQFF. CDR3 nucleotides: TGTGCCAGCAGCTCTCAGGCAGGGCAGTTCTTC.

This chain connects TRBV27 to TRBJ1-2; no clear D. Trimming took 6 bases from V and 4 from J, leaving 12 bases between them. The germline gives CDR1 MNHEY, CDR2 SMNVEV (reference sequence). This CDR3 contains 13 residues. DNA for the CDR3: TGTGCCAGCAGCCCAACTCTTGGCTATGGCTACACCTTC. Protein: CASSPTLGYGYTF.